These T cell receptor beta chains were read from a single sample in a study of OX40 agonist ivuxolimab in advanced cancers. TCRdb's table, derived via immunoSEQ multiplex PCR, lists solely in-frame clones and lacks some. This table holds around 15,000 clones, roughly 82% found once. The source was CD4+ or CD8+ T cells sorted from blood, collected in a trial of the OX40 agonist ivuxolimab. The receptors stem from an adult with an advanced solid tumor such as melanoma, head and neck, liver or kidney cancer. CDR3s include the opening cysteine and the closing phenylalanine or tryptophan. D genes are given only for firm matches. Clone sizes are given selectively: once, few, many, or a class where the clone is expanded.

CASSESVGEDQPQHF | TGCGCCAGCAGTGAGTCGGTGGGAGAGGATCAGCCCCAGCATTTT | - | - | TRBJ1-5 | TRBV10-2
CASSPWDRLNQPQHF | TGTGCCAGCAGTCCCTGGGACAGGCTGAATCAGCCCCAGCATTTT | - | TRBD1 | TRBJ1-5 | TRBV27
CASSVRRPSFQPQHF | TGTGCCAGCAGTGTCCGACGGCCATCGTTCCAGCCCCAGCATTTT | - | - | TRBJ1-5 | TRBV27
CASSHGTSGGGQFF | TGTGCCAGCAGCCACGGGACTAGCGGTGGAGGGCAGTTCTTC | - | TRBD2 | TRBJ2-1 | TRBV7-9
CASSHSLELFF | TGTGCCAGTAGCCATTCCCTGGAACTGTTTTTT | - | - | TRBJ1-4 | TRBV19
CASSVVGQGFVSYGYTF | TGTGCCAGCAGCGTAGTTGGACAGGGGTTTGTGAGCTATGGCTACACCTTC | - | TRBD1 | TRBJ1-2 | TRBV9
CASSFYGTMNTGELFF | TGTGCCAGCAGCTTCTACGGGACAATGAACACCGGGGAGCTGTTTTTT | - | - | TRBJ2-2 | TRBV7-2
CASSIALAAYEQYF | TGTGCCAGTAGTATCGCACTAGCGGCCTACGAGCAGTACTTC | - | TRBD2 | TRBJ2-7 | TRBV19
CASTGAGPQETQYF | TGTGCCAGCACCGGGGCGGGACCACAAGAGACCCAGTACTTC | few | - | TRBJ2-5 | TRBV7-9
CASSIARLGYTF | TGTGCCAGTAGTATAGCCCGTCTTGGCTACACCTTC | - | - | TRBJ1-2 | TRBV19
CASSSSRGDSGNQPQHF | TGTGCCAGCAGTTCGTCGCGGGGGGATTCTGGCAATCAGCCCCAGCATTTT | - | - | TRBJ1-5 | TRBV28
CASSPDSYYGYTF | TGTGCCAGCAGCCCCGACAGCTACTATGGCTACACCTTC | - | - | TRBJ1-2 | TRBV12-1
CASSLLAGTYNEQFF | TGCGCCAGCAGCTTACTAGCGGGAACCTACAATGAGCAGTTCTTC | - | TRBD2 | TRBJ2-1 | TRBV5-1
CAISESSKAFF | TGTGCCATCAGTGAGTCGAGCAAAGCTTTCTTT | - | - | TRBJ1-1 | TRBV10-3
CASSQESTGNEQYF | TGTGCCAGCAGCCAAGAATCTACTGGCAACGAGCAGTACTTC | - | - | TRBJ2-7 | TRBV4-2
CASSPKTSGQEDTQYF | TGCGCCAGCAGCCCCAAGACTAGCGGCCAGGAGGATACGCAGTATTTT | medium-sized | TRBD2 | TRBJ2-3 | TRBV5-1
CASSSRTSGRVETQYF | TGTGCCAGCAGCTCCCGGACTAGCGGGAGGGTTGAGACCCAGTACTTC | - | TRBD2 | TRBJ2-5 | TRBV7-9
CASRSGRGNNEQFF | TGTGCCAGCCGTAGCGGGAGGGGTAACAATGAGCAGTTCTTC | - | TRBD2 | TRBJ2-1 | TRBV28
CATSRDRGAGANVLTF | TGTGCCACCAGCAGAGATCGGGGTGCCGGGGCCAACGTCCTGACTTTC | - | - | TRBJ2-6 | TRBV15
CASVKSYEQYF | TGTGCCAGCGTTAAGTCCTACGAGCAGTACTTC | - | - | TRBJ2-7 | TRBV6-6
CASRGGDTQYF | TGTGCCAGCAGGGGGGGAGATACGCAGTATTTT | - | - | TRBJ2-3 | TRBV5-8
CASSPGLAGGPELFF | TGTGCCAGCAGCCCCGGACTAGCGGGAGGGCCTGAGCTGTTTTTT | - | TRBD2 | TRBJ2-2 | TRBV11-3
CAWSSRDEQYF | TGTGCCTGGAGTTCTCGAGACGAGCAGTACTTC | - | - | TRBJ2-7 | TRBV30
CASSQTGTGYMRGNQPQHF | TGTGCCAGCTCACAGACCGGGACAGGGTATATGAGGGGGAATCAGCCCCAGCATTTT | - | TRBD1 | TRBJ1-5 | TRBV18
CASSAPGLAGAGDTQYF | TGTGCCAGCAGCGCGCCGGGACTAGCGGGAGCTGGAGATACGCAGTATTTT | few | TRBD2 | TRBJ2-3 | TRBV7-9
CASSLESRNQETQYF | TGCGCCAGCAGCTTAGAGTCCCGTAACCAAGAGACCCAGTACTTC | - | - | TRBJ2-5 | TRBV7-6
CASSSWGQAETQYF | TGTGCCAGCAGCTCCTGGGGACAGGCTGAGACCCAGTACTTC | once | TRBD1 | TRBJ2-5 | TRBV7-9
CAWRTSGIYEQYF | TGTGCCTGGAGGACTAGCGGGATCTACGAGCAGTACTTC | - | TRBD2 | TRBJ2-7 | TRBV30
CASSFSGSRLEDEQFF | TGTGCCAGCAGCTTTAGCGGCAGCAGATTGGAGGATGAGCAGTTCTTC | - | - | TRBJ2-1 | TRBV7-9
CASSPQAGAYNEQFF | TGTGCCAGCAGCCCCCAAGCGGGAGCTTACAATGAGCAGTTCTTC | - | TRBD2 | TRBJ2-1 | TRBV7-9
CSVETRQGSYGYTF | TGCAGCGTTGAAACAAGACAGGGGTCCTATGGCTACACCTTC | - | TRBD1 | TRBJ1-2 | TRBV29-1
CASSLGGRAHEQYF | TGTGCCAGCAGTTTAGGCGGGAGGGCCCACGAGCAGTACTTC | - | TRBD2 | TRBJ2-7 | TRBV27
CASSQDWTSDSWEQFF | TGTGCCAGCAGCCAAGATTGGACTAGCGATTCATGGGAGCAGTTCTTC | - | TRBD2 | TRBJ2-1 | TRBV14
CASSTTWGLAGGETQYF | TGCGCCAGCAGTACTACCTGGGGGCTAGCGGGAGGAGAGACCCAGTACTTC | - | TRBD2 | TRBJ2-5 | TRBV5-1
CASSEQGQGGIYGYTF | TGTGCCAGCAGTGAGCAAGGACAGGGAGGAATCTATGGCTACACCTTC | - | TRBD1 | TRBJ1-2 | TRBV2
CASSSDSSYEQYF | TGTGCCAGCAGCTCGGACAGCTCCTACGAGCAGTACTTC | few | - | TRBJ2-7 | TRBV13
CASSLDSGGEQFF | TGTGCCAGCAGCTTGGATAGCGGGGGTGAGCAGTTCTTC | - | TRBD2 | TRBJ2-1 | TRBV11-3
CASSLGSQPQHF | TGTGCCAGCAGCTTGGGATCCCAGCCCCAGCATTTT | - | - | TRBJ1-5 | TRBV7-9
CASSEMQGKSGNTIYF | TGTGCCAGCAGTGAAATGCAGGGGAAGTCTGGAAACACCATATATTTT | - | - | TRBJ1-3 | TRBV6-1